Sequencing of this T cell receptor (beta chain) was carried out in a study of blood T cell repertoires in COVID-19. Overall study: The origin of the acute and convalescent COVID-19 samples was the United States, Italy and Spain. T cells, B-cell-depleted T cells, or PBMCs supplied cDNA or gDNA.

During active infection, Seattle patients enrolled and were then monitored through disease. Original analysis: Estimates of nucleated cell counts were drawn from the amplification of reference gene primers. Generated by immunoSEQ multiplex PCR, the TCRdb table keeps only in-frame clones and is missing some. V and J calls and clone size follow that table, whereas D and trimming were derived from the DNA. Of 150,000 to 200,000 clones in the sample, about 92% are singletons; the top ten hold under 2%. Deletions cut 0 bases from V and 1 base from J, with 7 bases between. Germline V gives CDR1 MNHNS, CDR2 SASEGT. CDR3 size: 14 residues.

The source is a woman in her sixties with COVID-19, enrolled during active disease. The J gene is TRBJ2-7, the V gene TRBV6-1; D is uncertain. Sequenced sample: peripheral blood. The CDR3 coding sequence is TGTGCCAGCAGTGAAGCGGGCAGGTCCTACGAGCAGTACTTC. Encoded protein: CASSEAGRSYEQYF.